These 24 T cell receptor beta chains originate from one sample sequenced in a study of T cell responses to AZD1222 COVID-19 vaccine listed by TCRdb under 2021. Sample time point, as interpreted from the label and publication: baseline before first vaccination. The library was prepared using the immunoSEQ multiplex PCR assay. Drawn from immuneACCESS, this table holds only the in-frame rearrangements with V and J called that TCRdb kept. Clones are partly lost; checked studies trace under half to an unresolved V gene and leave the rest unexplained. This sample is represented by around 120,000 clones; approximately 90% of them were singletons. The ten top clones hold approximately 8.4% of the sample. The material was peripheral blood, obtained on day 0 of AZD1222 vaccination. The receptor set was obtained from an adult in good health.

This rearrangement joins TRBV7-2 to TRBJ2-1, with D hard to call. Between the trimmed V and J ends, which lost 4 bases and 0 bases, there was a span of 10 bases. This CDR3 is 15 amino acids long. Looked up from germline, CDR1 is SGHTA and CDR2 is FQGNSA. The CDR3: CASSSEAISYNEQFF. The CDR3 bases are TGTGCCAGCAGCTCCGAGGCTATCTCCTACAATGAGCAGTTCTTC. Filled out from reference TRBV7-2 and TRBJ2-1, the complete variable domain reads GAGVSQSPSNKVTEKGKDVELRCDPISGHTALYWYRQSLGQGLEFLIYFQGNSAPDKSGLPSDRFSAERTGGSVSTLTIQRTQQEDSAVYLCASSSEAISYNEQFFGPGTRLTVL.

The V call is TRBV27, the J call TRBJ1-5; D gene unclear. CDR1 MNHEY and CDR2 SMNVEV come from the germline V gene (reference sequence). This CDR3 has 13 residues. Trimming shortened V by 6 bases and J by 4 bases, and 10 bases separated the two germline ends. CDR3 coding DNA: TGTGCCAGCAGCCCAGGAGGGAATCAGCCCCAGCATTTT. Translating gives CASSPGGNQPQHF.

The rearrangement uses TRBV19 and TRBJ1-1; D perhaps matches TRBD1 (5 bases). Trimming shortened V by 9 bases and J by 0 bases, and 11 bases separated the two germline ends. CDR3 length equals 13 residues. CDR1 and CDR2 from the germline V gene are LNHDA and SQIVND (reference sequence). The CDR3 DNA sequence: TGTGCCAGGACTGCAGGGCTGAACACTGAAGCTTTCTTT. It specifies CARTAGLNTEAFF.

The chain links TRBV6-5 to TRBJ1-4, with no clear D. The CDR3 extends over 13 amino acids. V lost 5 bases to trimming and J lost 6 bases, with 10 bases between them. Germline CDR1 is MNHEY and CDR2 is SVGAGI. Written as DNA, the CDR3 is TGTGCCAGCAGTACGCATCAAGATGAAAAACTGTTTTTT. Amino acid sequence: CASSTHQDEKLFF.

This clone appeared a single time. The chain joins TRBV7-3 to TRBJ2-3; TRBD2 agrees at 12 bases. The CDR3 is 16 residues long. The V segment lost 2 bases and the J segment 3 bases; nucleotides outside the gene matches: 3. Germline assignment: CDR1 SGHTA and CDR2 FQGTGA. The CDR3 region is CASSLELAGGTDTQYF. In DNA, the CDR3 is TGTGCCAGCAGCTTAGAGCTAGCGGGGGGGACAGATACGCAGTATTTT.

The V and J genes are TRBV6-5 and TRBJ2-5; 7 nucleotides align to TRBD2. V lost 5 bases and J lost 2; bases outside the gene matches: 5. This CDR3 contains 14 residues. In germline, CDR1 is MNHEY, CDR2 SVGAGI. CDR3 sequence (DNA): TGTGCCAGCAGTAAGCGGGACGGACAAGAGACCCAGTACTTC. Translation: CASSKRDGQETQYF.

This chain links TRBV11-2 with TRBJ2-3; D is uncertain. The length of the CDR3 is 11 residues. V lost 4 bases to trimming and J lost 10 bases, with 9 bases between them. Germline CDR1 reads SGHAT; CDR2 reads FQNNGV. The CDR3 DNA follows: TGTGCCAGCAGCTCCTCCGATCCGCAGTATTTT. Translated: CASSSSDPQYF.

The chain is built from TRBV21-1 and TRBJ1-1; the table's D call, TRBD1, was not checked against the DNA. TRBV21-1 has pseudogene status. The CDR3 has 16 amino acids. This CDR3 reads CASSTLYRVGSGEAFF. In DNA form, the CDR3 reads TGTGCCAGCAGCACCCTTTACAGGGTCGGGTCCGGTGAAGCTTTCTTT.

For the CDR3, the DNA is TGTGCCAGCAGCACTCTCACAGATACGCAGTATTTT. It encodes CASSTLTDTQYF. The chain links TRBV11-2 to TRBJ2-3; D unresolved. Trimming removed 5 bases at V and 2 bases at J, with 5 bases between. From germline, CDR1 is SGHAT and CDR2 FQNNGV. This CDR3 is built from 12 residues.

CDR3 nucleotides: TGTGCCAGTAGCCCTAATCGACGCACTAGCACAGATACGCAGTATTTT. Translating it yields CASSPNRRTSTDTQYF. This chain joins TRBV19 and TRBJ2-3; D is unresolved. Per the germline V gene, CDR1 is LNHDA and CDR2 is SQIVND (reference sequence). This CDR3 contains 16 residues. Trimming removed 6 bases from V and 0 bases from J, with 16 bases in between.

This chain connects TRBV7-2 to TRBJ2-1, with TRBD1 matching over 10 bases. Germline V gene sequence: CDR1 SGHTA, CDR2 FQGNSA. The CDR3 consists of 16 residues. V was clipped by 5 bases and J by 7 bases; unmatched bases: 11. The CDR3 sequence: CASSTNRDRGRNEQFF. CDR3 DNA: TGTGCCAGCAGCACGAACCGGGACAGGGGTAGGAATGAGCAGTTCTTC.

This chain joins TRBV14 and TRBJ1-2; TRBD1 agrees at 12 bases. V was pared by 1 base and J by 7 bases, with 4 bases of the junction left unmatched. The CDR3 runs to 15 residues. Germline assignment: CDR1 SGHDN and CDR2 FVKESK. In nucleotides, the CDR3 is TGTGCCAGCAGCCAAGCGGGACAGGGGGCGCTTGGCTACACCTTC. Amino acids: CASSQAGQGALGYTF.

This sequence joins TRBV5-5 and TRBJ1-2; 8 bases line up with TRBD1. The V gene's germline CDR1 is SGHKS and CDR2 YYEKEE (reference sequence). The CDR3 has 15 amino acids. Germline trimming cut 5 bases from V and 0 bases from J; bases unmatched to any gene: 6. The CDR3 DNA reads as TGTGCCAGCAGAGATACAGGGGGATCTAACTATGGCTACACCTTC. Protein sequence: CASRDTGGSNYGYTF.

V gene TRBV2 combines with J gene TRBJ1-3; no firm D call. Germline CDR1 reads SNHLY; CDR2 reads FYNNEI. The CDR3 sequence is 14 residues long. Trimming took off 5 bases at V and 6 bases at J, with 14 bases between the two ends. CDR3: CASSLRHPENTIYF. As DNA, the CDR3 is TGTGCCAGCAGTTTACGACATCCTGAAAACACCATATATTTT.

In its sample, this clone was seen once. The chain couples TRBV11-1 to TRBJ2-1; 8 nucleotides match TRBD1. From germline, CDR1 is SGHAT and CDR2 FQDESV (reference sequence). V lost 5 bases to trimming and J lost 9 bases; unmatched junction nucleotides: 15. The CDR3 is 16 amino acids. DNA of the CDR3: TGTGCCAGCAGCGCCCTCGGACAGGGAGGACTCGGTGAGCAGTTCTTC. It translates to CASSALGQGGLGEQFF.

The chain carries TRBV28 and TRBJ1-1; no definite D call. The CDR3 extends over 16 amino acids. V was pared by 0 bases and J by 4 bases, with 15 bases between. The germline V gene has CDR1 MDHEN and CDR2 SYDVKM. The CDR3 sequence: CASSLWGSGTATEAFF. CDR3 in DNA: TGTGCCAGCAGTTTATGGGGCTCGGGTACGGCCACTGAAGCTTTCTTT.

This CDR3 is CASSMQAEAFF. The CDR3 bases are TGTGCCAGTAGTATGCAGGCCGAAGCTTTCTTT. The chain has TRBV19 and TRBJ1-1; D gene ambiguous. V lost 3 bases and J lost 8, with 7 bases in between. The CDR3 covers 11 residues. The germline CDR1 and CDR2 sequences are LNHDA and SQIVND (reference sequence).

This chain uses TRBV3-1 (or the pseudogene TRBV3-2) with TRBJ1-6; unclear D gene. V lost 1 base and J 7 bases, leaving 17 bases between the germline ends. Germline loops: CDR1 LGHDT, CDR2 YNNKEL (reference sequence). The CDR3 runs to 17 residues. For the CDR3, the DNA is TGTGCCAGCAGCCAAGGAATGGGGTTTCGGCCAAATTCACCCCTCCACTTT. It translates to CASSQGMGFRPNSPLHF.

The rearrangement joins TRBV10-1 to TRBJ2-3; no clear D gene. The CDR3 runs 14 residues. Germline V gene sequence: CDR1 WNHNN, CDR2 SYGVQD (reference sequence). V lost 0 bases to trimming and J lost 5 bases, with 9 bases between them. The CDR3 sequence is CASSESPGGDTQYF. CDR3 bases: TGCGCCAGCAGTGAGTCCCCAGGTGGAGATACGCAGTATTTT.

The rearrangement uses TRBV6-1 and TRBJ1-2; D uncertain. In germline, CDR1 is MNHNS, CDR2 SASEGT. Trimming left V 1 base short and J 2 bases short, with 11 bases between. The CDR3 is 15 amino acids. The DNA for the CDR3 is TGTGCCAGCAGTGAAGAGAACAGACCAAACTATGGCTACACCTTC. It translates to CASSEENRPNYGYTF.

The chain joins TRBV5-1 to TRBJ2-6, with unresolved D. The CDR3 is 14 residues long. The germline V gene encodes CDR1 SGHRS and CDR2 YFSETQ. V was pared by 5 bases and J by 0 bases, with 6 bases between. Here the CDR3 DNA reads TGCGCCAGCAGATTACTCTCTGGGGCCAACGTCCTGACTTTC. It is translated as CASRLLSGANVLTF.

The rearrangement joins TRBV5-5 to TRBJ2-7, with TRBD1 as a possible D gene (6 bases). V was trimmed by 1 base and J by 3 bases, leaving 14 bases between them. The CDR3 length is 15 residues. CDR1 and CDR2 (germline): SGHKS, YYEKEE (reference sequence). The CDR3 nucleotides read TGTGCCAGCAGCTTGTTGGACAGTTCAGTCTACGAGCAGTACTTC. This sequence encodes CASSLLDSSVYEQYF. The variable domain in full, with the rest retrieved from reference TRBV5-5 and TRBJ2-7, is DAGVTQSPTHLIKTRGQQVTLRCSPISGHKSVSWYQQVLGQGPQFIFQYYEKEERGRGNFPDRFSARQFPNYSSELNVNALLLGDSALYLCASSLLDSSVYEQYFGPGTRLTVT.

This chain links TRBV19 with TRBJ1-5, with a weak D call TRBD1 (5 bases). This CDR3 has 17 residues. Looked up from germline, CDR1 is LNHDA and CDR2 is SQIVND (reference sequence). V was clipped by 6 bases and J by 2 bases, with 20 bases between them. CDR3 residues: CASSKPNIRGGNQPQHF. DNA for the CDR3: TGTGCCAGTAGCAAACCAAATATTCGGGGGGGCAATCAGCCCCAGCATTTT.

The chain has TRBV11-1 and TRBJ1-1, with TRBD1 as a possible D gene (6 bases). CDR1 is SGHAT, CDR2 FQDESV, per germline (reference sequence). Trimming took off 1 base at V and 5 bases at J, with 11 bases between the two ends. The CDR3 extends over 14 amino acids. Here the CDR3 DNA reads TGTGCCAGCAGCTTAGGACAGGTATCGACTGAAGCTTTCTTT. Translating it yields CASSLGQVSTEAFF.